This T cell receptor (beta chain) appears in the sequencing data of a study of technical replicates of blood from a few donors. Per the germline V gene, CDR1 is SEHNR and CDR2 is FQNEAQ (reference sequence). The V and J ends lost 1 base and 1 base respectively, with 11 bases between them. CDR3 size: 16 residues. Sequencing used immunoSEQ multiplex PCR; TCRdb keeps in-frame clones, though not all of them. The repertoire consists of about 70,000 clones, with about 94% occurring once and the leading ten covering around 0.37%. Source material: T cells isolated from PBMCs. The rearrangement uses TRBV7-9 and TRBJ1-3; D might be TRBD1 (5 bases). This sequence originates from a human donor in good health. The CDR3 coding sequence is TGTGCCAGCAGCTTAGAATCCAGGGCTTCTGGAAACACCATATATTTT. This codes for CASSLESRASGNTIYF.